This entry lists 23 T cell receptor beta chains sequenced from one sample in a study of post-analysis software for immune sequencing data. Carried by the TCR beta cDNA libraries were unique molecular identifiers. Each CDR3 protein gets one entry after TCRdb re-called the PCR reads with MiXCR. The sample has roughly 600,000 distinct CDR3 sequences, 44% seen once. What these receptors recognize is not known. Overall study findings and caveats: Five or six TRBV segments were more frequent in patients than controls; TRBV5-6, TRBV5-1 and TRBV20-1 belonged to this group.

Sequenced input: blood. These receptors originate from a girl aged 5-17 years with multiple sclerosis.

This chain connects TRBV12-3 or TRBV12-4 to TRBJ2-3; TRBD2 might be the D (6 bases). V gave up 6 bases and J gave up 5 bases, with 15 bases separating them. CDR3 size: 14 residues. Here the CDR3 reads CASSWTGEIDTQYF. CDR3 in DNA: TGTGCCAGCAGCTGGACGGGGGAGATAGATACGCAGTATTTT.

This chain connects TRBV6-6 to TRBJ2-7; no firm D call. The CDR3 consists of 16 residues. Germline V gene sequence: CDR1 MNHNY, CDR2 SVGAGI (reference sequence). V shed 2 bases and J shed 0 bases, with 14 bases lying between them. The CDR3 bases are TGTGCCAGCAGTTACCCACAGAGGAGTTTCTCCTACGAGCAGTACTTC. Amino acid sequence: CASSYPQRSFSYEQYF.

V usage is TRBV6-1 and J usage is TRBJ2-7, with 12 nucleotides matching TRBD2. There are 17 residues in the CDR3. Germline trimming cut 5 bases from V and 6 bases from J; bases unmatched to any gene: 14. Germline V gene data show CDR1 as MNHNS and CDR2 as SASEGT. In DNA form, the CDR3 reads TGTGCCAGCAGTCGACTAGCGGGAGCAGGGGAACGAGGCGAGCAGTACTTC. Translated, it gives CASSRLAGAGERGEQYF.

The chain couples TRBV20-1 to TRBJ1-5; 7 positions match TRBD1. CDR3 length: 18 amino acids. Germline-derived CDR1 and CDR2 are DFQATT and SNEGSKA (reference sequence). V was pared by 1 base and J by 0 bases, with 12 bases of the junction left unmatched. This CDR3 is CSARVRGGSIYSNQPQHF. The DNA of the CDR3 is TGCAGTGCTAGAGTGAGAGGGGGCTCCATCTATAGCAATCAGCCCCAGCATTTT.

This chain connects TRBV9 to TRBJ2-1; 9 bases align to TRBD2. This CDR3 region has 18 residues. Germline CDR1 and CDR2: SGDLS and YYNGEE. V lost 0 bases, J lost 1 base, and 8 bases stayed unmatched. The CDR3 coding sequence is TGTGCCAGCAGCGTAGGCGGGGGGGCCCCTTTTTCCTACAATGAGCAGTTCTTC. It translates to CASSVGGGAPFSYNEQFF.

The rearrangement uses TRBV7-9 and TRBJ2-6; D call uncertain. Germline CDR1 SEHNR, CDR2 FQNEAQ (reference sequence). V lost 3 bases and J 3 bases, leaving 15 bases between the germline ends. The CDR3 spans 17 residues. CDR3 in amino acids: CASSLAASAYGANVLTF. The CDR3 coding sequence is TGTGCCAGCAGCTTGGCAGCCAGCGCTTATGGGGCCAACGTCCTGACTTTC. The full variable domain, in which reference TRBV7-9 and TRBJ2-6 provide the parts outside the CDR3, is DTGVSQNPRHKITKRGQNVTFRCDPISEHNRLYWYRQTLGQGPEFLTYFQNEAQLEKSRLLSDRFSAERPKGSFSTLEIQRTEQGDSAMYLCASSLAASAYGANVLTFGAGSRLTVL.

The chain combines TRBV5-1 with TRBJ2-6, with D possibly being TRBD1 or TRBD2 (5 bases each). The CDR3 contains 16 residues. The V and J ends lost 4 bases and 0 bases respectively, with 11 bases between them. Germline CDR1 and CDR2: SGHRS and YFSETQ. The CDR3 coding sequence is TGCGCCAGCAGCCGGAGTGGGGGCTCTGGGGCCAACGTCCTGACTTTC. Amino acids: CASSRSGGSGANVLTF.

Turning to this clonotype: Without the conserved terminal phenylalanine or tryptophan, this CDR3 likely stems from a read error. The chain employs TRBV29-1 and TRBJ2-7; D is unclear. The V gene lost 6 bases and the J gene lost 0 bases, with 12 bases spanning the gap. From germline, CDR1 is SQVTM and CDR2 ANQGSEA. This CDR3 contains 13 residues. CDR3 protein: CSVRHASSYEQYS. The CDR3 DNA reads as TGCAGCGTGCGACATGCGAGCTCCTACGAGCAGTACTCC.

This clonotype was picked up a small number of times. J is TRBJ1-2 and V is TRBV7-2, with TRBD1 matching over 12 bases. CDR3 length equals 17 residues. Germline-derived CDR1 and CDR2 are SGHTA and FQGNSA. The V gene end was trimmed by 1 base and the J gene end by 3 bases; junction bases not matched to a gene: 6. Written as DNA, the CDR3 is TGTGCCAGCAGCTTAGGCCCGGGACAGGGGGCTCACTATGGCTACACCTTC. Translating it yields CASSLGPGQGAHYGYTF.

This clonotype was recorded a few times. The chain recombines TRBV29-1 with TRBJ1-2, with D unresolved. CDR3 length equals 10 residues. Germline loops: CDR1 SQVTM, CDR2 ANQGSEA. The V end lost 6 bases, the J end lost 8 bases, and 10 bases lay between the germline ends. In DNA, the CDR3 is TGCAGCGTCCTCCCGGGGGGCTACACCTTC. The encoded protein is CSVLPGGYTF.

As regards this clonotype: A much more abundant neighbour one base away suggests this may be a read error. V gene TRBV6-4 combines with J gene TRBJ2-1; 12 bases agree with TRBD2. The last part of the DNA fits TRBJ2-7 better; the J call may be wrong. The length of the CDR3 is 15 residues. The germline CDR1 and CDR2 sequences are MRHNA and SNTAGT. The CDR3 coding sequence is TGTGCCAGCAGCCGACTAGCGGGAGAGGGCAATGAGCAGTACTTC. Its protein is CASSRLAGEGNEQYF.

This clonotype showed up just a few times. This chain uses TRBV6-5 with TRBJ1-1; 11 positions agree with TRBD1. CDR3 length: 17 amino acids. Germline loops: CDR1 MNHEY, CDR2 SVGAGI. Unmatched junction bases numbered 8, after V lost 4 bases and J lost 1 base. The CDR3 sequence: CASSFRTGTGGNTEAFF. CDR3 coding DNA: TGTGCCAGCAGTTTTCGGACCGGGACAGGGGGGAACACTGAAGCTTTCTTT.

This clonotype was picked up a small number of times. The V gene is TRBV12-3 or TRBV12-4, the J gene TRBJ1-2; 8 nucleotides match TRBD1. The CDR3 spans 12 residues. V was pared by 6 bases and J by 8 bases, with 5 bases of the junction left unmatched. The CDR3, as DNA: TGTGCCAGCAGGACAGGGGTAGGAGGCTACACCTTC. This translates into CASRTGVGGYTF.

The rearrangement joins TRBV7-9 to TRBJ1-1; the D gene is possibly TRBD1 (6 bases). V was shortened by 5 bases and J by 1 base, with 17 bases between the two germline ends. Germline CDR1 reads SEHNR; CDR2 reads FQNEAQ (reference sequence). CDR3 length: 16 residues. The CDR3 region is CASSLQGGLRNTEAFF. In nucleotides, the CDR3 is TGTGCCAGCAGCCTACAGGGTGGTCTGAGGAACACTGAAGCTTTCTTT.

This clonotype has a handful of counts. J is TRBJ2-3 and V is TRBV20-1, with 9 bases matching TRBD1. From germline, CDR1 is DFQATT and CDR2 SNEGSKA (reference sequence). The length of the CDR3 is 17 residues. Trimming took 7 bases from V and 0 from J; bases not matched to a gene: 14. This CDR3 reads CSGMGQGARSSTDTQYF. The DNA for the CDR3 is TGCAGTGGTATGGGACAGGGCGCCCGATCTAGCACAGATACGCAGTATTTT.

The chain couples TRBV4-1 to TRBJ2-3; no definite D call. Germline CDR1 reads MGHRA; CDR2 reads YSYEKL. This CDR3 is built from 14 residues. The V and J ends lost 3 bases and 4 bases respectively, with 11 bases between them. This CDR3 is CASSHGPFSDTQYF. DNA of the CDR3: TGCGCCAGCAGCCACGGGCCTTTTTCAGATACGCAGTATTTT.

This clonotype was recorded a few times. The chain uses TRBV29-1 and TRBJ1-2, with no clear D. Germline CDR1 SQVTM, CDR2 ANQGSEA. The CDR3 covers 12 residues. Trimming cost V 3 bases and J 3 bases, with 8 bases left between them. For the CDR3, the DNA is TGCAGCGTTGATCCGGGAGACTATGGCTACACCTTC. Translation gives CSVDPGDYGYTF.

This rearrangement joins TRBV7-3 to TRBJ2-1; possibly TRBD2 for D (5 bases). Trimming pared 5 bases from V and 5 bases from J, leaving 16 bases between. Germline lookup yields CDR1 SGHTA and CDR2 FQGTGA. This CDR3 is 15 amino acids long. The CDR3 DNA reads TGTGCCAGCAGCGAGGACCGCGGGTCCAACAATGAGCAGTTCTTC. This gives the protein CASSEDRGSNNEQFF.

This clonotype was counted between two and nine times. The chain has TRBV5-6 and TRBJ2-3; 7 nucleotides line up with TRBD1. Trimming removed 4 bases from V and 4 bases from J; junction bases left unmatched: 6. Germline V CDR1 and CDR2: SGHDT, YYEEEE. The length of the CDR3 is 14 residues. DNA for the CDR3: TGTGCCAGCAGCAGGCGCCAGGGGGCAGATACGCAGTATTTT. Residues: CASSRRQGADTQYF.

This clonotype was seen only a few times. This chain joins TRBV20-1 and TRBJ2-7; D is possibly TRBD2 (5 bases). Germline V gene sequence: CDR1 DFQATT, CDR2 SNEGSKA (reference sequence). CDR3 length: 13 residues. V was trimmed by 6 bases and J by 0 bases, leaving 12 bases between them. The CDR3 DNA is TGCAGTGCGCCGGGAACTGTCTCCTACGAGCAGTACTTC. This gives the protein CSAPGTVSYEQYF.

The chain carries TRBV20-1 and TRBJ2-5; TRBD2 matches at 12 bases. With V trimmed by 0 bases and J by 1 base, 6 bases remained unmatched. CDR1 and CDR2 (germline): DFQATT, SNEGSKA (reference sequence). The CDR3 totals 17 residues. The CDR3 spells CSARDPWTSGIQETQYF. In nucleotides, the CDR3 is TGCAGTGCTAGAGATCCCTGGACTAGCGGGATCCAAGAGACCCAGTACTTC.

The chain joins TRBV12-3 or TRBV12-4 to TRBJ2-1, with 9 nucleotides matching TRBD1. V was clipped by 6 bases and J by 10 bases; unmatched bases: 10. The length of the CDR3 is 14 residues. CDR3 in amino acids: CASRWDRDVSEQFF. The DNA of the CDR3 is TGTGCCAGCAGATGGGACAGGGATGTGAGCGAGCAGTTCTTC.

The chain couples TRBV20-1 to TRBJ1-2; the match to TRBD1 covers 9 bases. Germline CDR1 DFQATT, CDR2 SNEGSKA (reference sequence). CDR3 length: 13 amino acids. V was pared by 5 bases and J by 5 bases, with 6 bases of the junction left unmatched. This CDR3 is CSAVDRGSYGYTF. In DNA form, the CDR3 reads TGCAGTGCTGTCGACAGGGGGTCGTATGGCTACACCTTC.